The source of this T cell receptor beta chain is a study of technical replicates of blood from four donors. Assay used: immunoSEQ multiplex PCR; TCRdb lists only in-frame clones, some missing. This table has fewer than 80,000 clones, just over 85% appearing once. CDR1 is SGHNT, CDR2 YYREEE, per germline (reference sequence). This CDR3 has 14 amino acids. V was pared by 0 bases and J by 4 bases, with 4 bases of the junction left unmatched. The sequencing sample was made of PBMCs. The receptor was derived from a human donor in good health. Some clones in this sample may be carry-over from other donors' samples. The V call is TRBV5-4, the J call TRBJ2-7, with TRBD2 matching over 7 bases. Here the CDR3 DNA reads TGTGCCAGCAGCTTGGTGCCGGGAGGTTACGAGCAGTACTTC. Translation gives CASSLVPGGYEQYF. The entire variable domain, with the rest obtained from reference TRBV5-4 and TRBJ2-7, is as follows: ETGVTQSPTHLIKTRGQQVTLRCSSQSGHNTVSWYQQALGQGPQFIFQYYREEENGRGNFPPRFSGLQFPNYSSELNVNALELDDSALYLCASSLVPGGYEQYFGPGTRLTVT.